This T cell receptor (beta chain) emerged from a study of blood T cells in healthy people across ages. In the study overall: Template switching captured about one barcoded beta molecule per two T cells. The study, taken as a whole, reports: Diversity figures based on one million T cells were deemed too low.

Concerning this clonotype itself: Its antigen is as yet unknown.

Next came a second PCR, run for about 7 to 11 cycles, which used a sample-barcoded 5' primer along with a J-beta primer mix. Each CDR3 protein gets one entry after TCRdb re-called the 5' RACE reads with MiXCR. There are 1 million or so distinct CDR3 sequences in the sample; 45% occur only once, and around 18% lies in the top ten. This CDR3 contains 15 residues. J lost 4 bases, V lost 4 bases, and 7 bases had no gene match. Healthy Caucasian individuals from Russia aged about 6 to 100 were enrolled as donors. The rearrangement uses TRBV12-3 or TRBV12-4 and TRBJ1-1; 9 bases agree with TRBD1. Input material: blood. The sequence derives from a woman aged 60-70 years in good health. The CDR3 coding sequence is TGTGCCAGCAGTTCCGCGGACAGGGGTCCCACTGAAGCTTTCTTT. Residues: CASSSADRGPTEAFF.